The TCR beta chain under discussion was sequenced for a study of T cell repertoires in cytomegalovirus infection. Overall study results and limits: Cumulated frequencies of public TCR beta families served to identify carriers of CMV plus the relevant HLA. Predominance within the ex vivo response was attributable to HLA-C-restricted CMV-specific TCR beta clonotypes.

TCRdb analysed the reads with MiXCR anew, one entry per CDR3 protein. The data show a few hundred thousand distinct CDR3 sequences, with just under 30% seen just once and around 20% held by the top ten. This clonotype has only one observation. Antigen unknown. Germline CDR1 reads SGHTA; CDR2 reads FQGNSA. This CDR3 contains 15 residues. Germline trimming cut 1 base from V and 8 bases from J; bases unmatched to any gene: 6. This sample comprised cultured PBMCs, obtained from culture after CMV antigen stimulation. The V and J genes are TRBV7-2 and TRBJ2-3; TRBD2 matches 10 bases. This TCR was sampled from a human donor in good health (CMV status not recorded). Some clones in this sample may be carry-over from other donors' samples. The CDR3 nucleotides read TGTGCCAGCAGCTTAGGGCTAGCGGGGGCCGCTACGCAGTATTTT. Its translation is CASSLGLAGAATQYF. Filled out from reference TRBV7-2 and TRBJ2-3, the complete variable domain reads GAGVSQSPSNKVTEKGKDVELRCDPISGHTALYWYRQSLGQGLEFLIYFQGNSAPDKSGLPSDRFSAERTGGSVSTLTIQRTQQEDSAVYLCASSLGLAGAATQYFGPGTRLTVL.